One and the same sample provided the 24 T cell receptor beta chains below, sequenced in a study of shared clonotypes between healthy human individuals. The method was immunoSEQ multiplex PCR; TCRdb's version includes in-frame clones alone and lacks a portion of them. The data contain about 2.1 million clones, more than 85% of them singletons. Naivety among CD8 cells was defined by CD45RO negativity and positive CCR7 selection, thereby excluding terminally differentiated effector memory CD45RA+ cells. The sample comprised naive CD8+ T cells from PBMCs. The source is a man in his late teens or twenties in good health. Some clones in this sample may be carry-over from other donors' samples.

This chain connects TRBV6-6 to TRBJ2-7; 9 bases align to TRBD1. The CDR3 has 16 residues. Trimming cost V 7 bases and J 3 bases; bases outside gene matches: 13. Germline assignment: CDR1 MNHNY and CDR2 SVGAGI (reference sequence). The CDR3: CASTHSGTGRFYEQYF. The CDR3 DNA is TGTGCCAGCACCCACTCCGGGACAGGGAGGTTCTACGAGCAGTACTTC.

Remarks on this clone: At the DNA level, this CDR3 is encoded by other sequences in the same sample as well. The V and J genes are TRBV4-1 and TRBJ1-2, with D unresolved. V dropped 0 bases and J dropped 8 bases, with 4 bases sitting between them. The length of the CDR3 is 11 residues. Per the germline V gene, CDR1 is MGHRA and CDR2 is YSYEKL. This CDR3 is CASSQDGGYTF. CDR3 bases: TGCGCCAGCAGCCAAGACGGGGGCTACACCTTC.

The chain employs TRBV5-6 and TRBJ2-5, with TRBD2 matching 11 bases. The trim removed 0 bases at V and 1 base at J, leaving 2 bases unmatched. The CDR3 runs 16 residues. Germline CDR1 reads SGHDT; CDR2 reads YYEEEE. The CDR3 reads CASSLGLAGTQETQYF. The DNA of the CDR3 is TGTGCCAGCAGCTTGGGACTAGCGGGGACCCAAGAGACCCAGTACTTC.

The chain combines TRBV19 with TRBJ2-7; TRBD1 aligns across 8 bases. Germline V lookup: CDR1 LNHDA, CDR2 SQIVND (reference sequence). J gave up 0 bases and V 5 bases, and 6 bases lay outside the gene matches. The CDR3 totals 15 residues. DNA of the CDR3: TGTGCCAGTAGTGTTGGGACAGGCGACTCCTACGAGCAGTACTTC. It yields the protein CASSVGTGDSYEQYF. The whole variable domain, filled in from reference TRBV19 and TRBJ2-7, reads DGGITQSPKYLFRKEGQNVTLSCEQNLNHDAMYWYRQDPGQGLRLIYYSQIVNDFQKGDIAEGYSVSREKKESFPLTVTSAQKNPTAFYLCASSVGTGDSYEQYFGPGTRLTVT.

The chain combines TRBV11-2 with TRBJ2-2; TRBD2 aligns across 8 bases. Germline lookup yields CDR1 SGHAT and CDR2 FQNNGV. The V gene end was trimmed by 0 bases and the J gene end by 7 bases; junction bases not matched to a gene: 10. The CDR3 has 17 amino acids. The DNA for the CDR3 is TGTGCCAGCAGCTTAGATCTCAGAGCGGGAGCTAACGGGGAGCTGTTTTTT. Residues: CASSLDLRAGANGELFF. Using reference TRBV11-2 and TRBJ2-2 for the parts outside the CDR3, the full variable domain is EAGVAQSPRYKIIEKRQSVAFWCNPISGHATLYWYQQILGQGPKLLIQFQNNGVVDDSQLPKDRFSAERLKGVDSTLKIQPAKLEDSAVYLCASSLDLRAGANGELFFGEGSRLTVL.

This clone was detected only once. The chain has TRBV7-9 and TRBJ2-7; TRBD1 agrees at 9 bases. This CDR3 is built from 16 residues. Germline CDR1 and CDR2: SEHNR and FQNEAQ (reference sequence). After removal of 3 bases from V and 2 bases from J, the junction contained 8 bases not matched to a gene. The DNA of the CDR3 is TGTGCCAGCAGCTTGGGACAGGGCCAACTAACCTACGAGCAGTACTTC. Translating it yields CASSLGQGQLTYEQYF.

CDR3 sequence (DNA): TGTGCCAGCACCGGACAGGGCGCAGATACGCAGTATTTT. Protein product: CASTGQGADTQYF. The chain employs TRBV27 and TRBJ2-3; the match to TRBD1 covers 8 bases. The ends lost 7 bases at V and 4 bases at J; junction bases unmatched: 4. Germline CDR1 is MNHEY and CDR2 is SMNVEV (reference sequence). The CDR3 is 13 residues long.

V gene TRBV16 combines with J gene TRBJ1-5; the D gene is possibly TRBD1 (5 bases). The CDR3 consists of 18 residues. Germline V gives CDR1 KGHSY, CDR2 FQNENV. Trimming cost V 3 bases and J 0 bases, with 18 bases left between them. The CDR3 DNA reads as TGTGCCAGCAGCCAGACTCTACAGGAGACTTATAGCAATCAGCCCCAGCATTTT. This sequence encodes CASSQTLQETYSNQPQHF.

V gene TRBV7-9 combines with J gene TRBJ2-2; D is unresolved. The V end was cut by 4 bases, the J end by 2 bases, with 5 bases between. The CDR3 extends over 13 amino acids. Looked up from germline, CDR1 is SEHNR and CDR2 is FQNEAQ (reference sequence). The DNA of the CDR3 is TGTGCCAGCAGCTCCAGTAACACCGGGGAGCTGTTTTTT. Protein sequence: CASSSSNTGELFF.

The genes are TRBV30 and TRBJ2-1; 7 bases agree with TRBD2. Unmatched junction bases numbered 7, after V lost 2 bases and J lost 9 bases. Germline CDR1 is GTSNPN and CDR2 is SVGIG (reference sequence). CDR3 length: 13 amino acids. The CDR3 bases are TGTGCCTGGAGTTATGCTGGGGGGGGTGAGCAGTTCTTC. It yields the protein CAWSYAGGGEQFF.

The count of this clone is one. V gene TRBV5-4 combines with J gene TRBJ1-1; D not resolved. The V gene lost 2 bases and the J gene lost 5 bases, with 10 bases spanning the gap. Per the germline V gene, CDR1 is SGHNT and CDR2 is YYREEE (reference sequence). The CDR3 consists of 13 residues. CDR3 coding DNA: TGTGCCAGCAGCTTCTCCGCGGAGACTGAAGCTTTCTTT. This translates into CASSFSAETEAFF.

The CDR3 DNA follows: TGTGCCAGCAGGTGGGCGGGAACTAATGAAAAACTGTTTTTT. Translation: CASRWAGTNEKLFF. V and J are TRBV28 and TRBJ1-4, with no clear D. The CDR3 is 14 residues long. V lost 6 bases and J 1 base, leaving 9 bases between the germline ends. The germline gives CDR1 MDHEN, CDR2 SYDVKM.

The J gene is TRBJ2-7, the V gene TRBV19, with 8 nucleotides matching TRBD1. The CDR3 has 14 amino acids. Germline CDR1 reads LNHDA; CDR2 reads SQIVND (reference sequence). V was clipped by 4 bases and J by 5 bases; unmatched bases: 7. The CDR3 loop reads CASSKGTGGNEQYF. CDR3 DNA: TGTGCCAGTAGTAAGGGAACAGGGGGGAACGAGCAGTACTTC.

For this clone: The same CDR3 arises from other DNA sequences in this sample as well. The CDR3 nucleotides read TGTGCCAGCAGCCCGCCGGGGGCCTACGAGCAGTACTTC. It specifies CASSPPGAYEQYF. The rearrangement joins TRBV7-9 to TRBJ2-7, with a tentative D call TRBD2 (6 bases). Between the trimmed V and J ends, which lost 5 bases and 2 bases, there was a span of 10 bases. CDR1 and CDR2 from the germline V gene are SEHNR and FQNEAQ (reference sequence). The CDR3 runs 13 residues.

This clone was picked up one time. The gene calls are TRBV7-8 and TRBJ2-7; 9 bases line up with TRBD1. This CDR3 is built from 16 residues. Germline CDR1 and CDR2: SGHVS and FQNEAQ. V was pared by 1 base and J by 6 bases, with 10 bases of the junction left unmatched. The CDR3 region has the DNA TGTGCCAGCAGCTTAGACCCCGGGACAGGGTATAGCGAGCAGTACTTC. Its protein product is CASSLDPGTGYSEQYF.

The chain employs TRBV4-3 and TRBJ1-4; D unresolved. The CDR3 is 15 residues long. The V gene lost 0 bases and the J gene lost 7 bases, with 12 bases spanning the gap. CDR1 and CDR2 (germline): LGHNA, YSLEER. CDR3 sequence (DNA): TGCGCCAGCAGCCAAGAGGGAACCTGGGCTGAAAAACTGTTTTTT. Amino acid sequence: CASSQEGTWAEKLFF.

Here the CDR3 reads CARDSPSDKNTGELFF. The CDR3 nucleotides read TGTGCCAGGGACTCCCCGAGCGACAAGAACACCGGGGAGCTGTTTTTT. The chain has TRBV30 and TRBJ2-2; a weak D match, TRBD2 (6 bases). The V and J ends lost 8 bases and 1 base respectively, with 20 bases between them. The CDR3 runs 16 residues. Germline CDR1 reads GTSNPN; CDR2 reads SVGIG (reference sequence). The whole variable domain, filled in from reference TRBV30 and TRBJ2-2, reads SQTIHQWPATLVQPVGSPLSLECTVEGTSNPNLYWYRQAAGRGLQLLFYSVGIGQISSEVPQNLSASRPQDRQFILSSKKLLLSDSGFYLCARDSPSDKNTGELFFGEGSRLTVL.

The chain combines TRBV29-1 with TRBJ1-2; D perhaps matches TRBD1 (5 bases). The ends were cut back, 1 base at V and 3 bases at J, with 15 bases in the middle. The CDR3 extends over 15 amino acids. Germline V gives CDR1 SQVTM, CDR2 ANQGSEA. The CDR3 DNA is TGCAGCGTTGAAGGGGGCGGGGGAGCCGACTATGGCTACACCTTC. Protein: CSVEGGGGADYGYTF.

Regarding this clone: Other DNA sequences of this sample code for an identical CDR3. The rearrangement joins TRBV9 to TRBJ2-5; TRBD1 matches 7 bases. The CDR3 runs to 14 residues. V lost 2 bases and J lost 5; bases outside the gene matches: 6. The germline gives CDR1 SGDLS, CDR2 YYNGEE. The chain's CDR3 is CASSVTGTAETQYF. CDR3 in DNA: TGTGCCAGCAGCGTGACAGGGACCGCGGAGACCCAGTACTTC.

J is TRBJ2-7 and V is TRBV25-1, with a possible D match to TRBD1 (6 bases). V lost 7 bases and J lost 1, with 11 bases in between. CDR1 and CDR2 (germline): MGHDK, SYGVNS. This CDR3 contains 13 residues. The CDR3 DNA reads as TGTGCCAGCACACAGGGATTGTCCTACGAGCAGTACTTC. Amino acids: CASTQGLSYEQYF.

The chain couples TRBV7-9 to TRBJ2-1; possible D gene TRBD2, 6 bases. This CDR3 comprises 15 residues. The germline CDR1 and CDR2 sequences are SEHNR and FQNEAQ (reference sequence). Between the trimmed V and J ends, which lost 3 bases and 3 bases, there was a span of 12 bases. Here the CDR3 DNA reads TGTGCCAGCAGCTTGAGGCGGGACGGCTACAATGAGCAGTTCTTC. This translates into CASSLRRDGYNEQFF.

This chain links TRBV4-1 with TRBJ1-4; the match to TRBD1 covers 11 bases. The CDR3 covers 15 residues. J was trimmed by 8 bases and V by 1 base; bases with no gene match: 3. Germline assignment: CDR1 MGHRA and CDR2 YSYEKL. CDR3 in DNA: TGCGCCAGCAGCCAAGTGGGACAGGGGGACGAAAAACTGTTTTTT. This sequence encodes CASSQVGQGDEKLFF.

This clone appeared a single time. The CDR3 sequence is CASSPGGILLTANTGELFF. The CDR3 DNA reads TGCGCCAGCAGCCCCGGGGGGATCCTACTAACAGCGAACACCGGGGAGCTGTTTTTT. This rearrangement joins TRBV4-1 to TRBJ2-2, with 7 bases identical to TRBD2. Germline V gives CDR1 MGHRA, CDR2 YSYEKL. V lost 4 bases, J lost 0 bases, and 14 bases stayed unmatched. This CDR3 is 19 amino acids long.

This chain connects TRBV2 to TRBJ1-5; tentative D call: TRBD1 (6 bases). Germline V gene data show CDR1 as SNHLY and CDR2 as FYNNEI. V was trimmed by 6 bases and J by 0 bases, leaving 15 bases between them. This CDR3 is 16 amino acids long. The CDR3 protein is CASRPDRHYSNQPQHF. CDR3 in DNA: TGTGCCAGCAGACCCGACAGGCACTATAGCAATCAGCCCCAGCATTTT.